The source of this TCR beta chain is a study of cytotoxic CD8 clonotypes in ibrutinib-treated CLL (dated by TCRdb to 2020 to 2022). Notes on the research overall: The cohort included about 15 treatment-naive and some twelve relapsed/refractory patients; under 18 were IGHV unmutated. Partial responses were observed in about 24 patients and complete responses in 2; after a median follow-up of 68 months, remission was maintained in 14 patients and progression was observed in approximately 12. The response samples were drawn at a median of roughly eleven months into treatment, with a range of about 6 to 40 months. On average, each sample yielded about 260,000 productive templates and roughly 95,000 productive rearrangements. Longitudinal samples were obtainable from about 30% of the roughly 86 participants in the trial. Cryopreserved peripheral blood mononuclear cells were collected before treatment, at response, and at either disease progression or sustained remission. All remission and progressive disease samples were collected while patients were still receiving ibrutinib. On the study overall, not on this receptor specifically: An increase in clonality was observed at ibrutinib response, with clonality remaining stable during sustained remission and falling back toward baseline at progression. Sampling times were not matched between patients in sustained remission and patients whose disease was progressing, and lymph node repertoires were not examined. At baseline, clonality was higher than in age-matched healthy donors and showed a strong correlation with circulating CD8+ T-cell counts. Public clonotypes were rare and either contracted or stayed stable during treatment, and the rise in clonality at ibrutinib response reflected the expansion of private clonotypes.

As concerns this clone: What this receptor recognizes is not known. Base qualities are not provided; no much larger clone lies one nucleotide away.

Trimming leaves V shorter by 0 bases and J shorter by 1 base, with the junction holding 5 bases beyond the gene matches. Its CDR3 holds 16 amino acids, cysteine through phenylalanine. This entry keeps only the CDR3 DNA: 48 bases, framed from base 1. From a lookup of the germline V gene, CDR1 and CDR2 are SGHRS and YFSETQ. Each clonotype received, on average, 10x coverage in deep resolution sequencing performed on a MiSeq, where the target depth lay between 1 in 1 million and 1 in 200,000 T cells. The immunoSEQ hsTCRB Kit was used to generate the TCR beta libraries. Under the source paper's analysis protocol: Data were analyzed with ImmunoSEQ Data Assistant and ImmunoSEQ Analyzer, with V, D and J genes assigned per IMGT definitions. Clonality was computed as one minus normalized Shannon entropy of productive rearrangement frequencies, ranging from 0 to 1. Only overrepresented clonotypes making up at least 0.05% of the repertoire of each patient were included in the public clonotype analysis. Repertoires from approximately 13 age-matched healthy donors in immuneACCESS were used as clonality controls. TCRdb obtained this table from immuneACCESS and retained in-frame rearrangements with V and J assigned. These tables miss some clones; where compared with another copy, unresolved V genes account for less than half of the shortfall, and the remainder is unexplained. Clone size and V and J calls were adopted from that table, with D and trimming inferred from the DNA. The sample yields about 140,000 clones; 70% to 85% were counted once. The ten largest clones add up to approximately 30% of the sample.

According to the study, the label for this sample's time point signals: about twelve months on ibrutinib. Approximately 2 micrograms of genomic DNA were extracted from cryopreserved PBMCs for TCR beta library preparation. High-throughput TCR beta sequencing was performed on longitudinal blood samples from CLL patients receiving ibrutinib monotherapy. Patients were enrolled in a phase 2 open-label single-center ibrutinib monotherapy trial. This TCR was sampled from a human donor with chronic lymphocytic leukemia. The chain couples TRBV5-1 to TRBJ2-3; the central 7 bases match TRBD1. This specimen consisted of PBMCs, obtained after 12 months of ibrutinib treatment. The DNA sequence is TGCGCCAGCAGCTTGGTCGTTAGGGGGCGCACAGATACGCAGTATTTT. This gives the protein CASSLVVRGRTDTQYF.